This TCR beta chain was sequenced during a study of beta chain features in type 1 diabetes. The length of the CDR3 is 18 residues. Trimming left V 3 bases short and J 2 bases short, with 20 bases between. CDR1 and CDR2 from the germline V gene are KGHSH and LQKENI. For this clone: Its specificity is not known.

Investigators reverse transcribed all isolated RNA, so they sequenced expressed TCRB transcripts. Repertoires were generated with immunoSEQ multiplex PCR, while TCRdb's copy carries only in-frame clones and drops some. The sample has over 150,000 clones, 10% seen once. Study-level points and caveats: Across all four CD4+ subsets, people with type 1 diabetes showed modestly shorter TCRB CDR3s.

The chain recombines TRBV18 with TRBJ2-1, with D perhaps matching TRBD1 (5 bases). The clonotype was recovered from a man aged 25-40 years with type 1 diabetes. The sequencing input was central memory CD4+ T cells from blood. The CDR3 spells CASSPSFEAGKAYNEQFF. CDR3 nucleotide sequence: TGTGCCAGCTCACCCTCCTTCGAAGCAGGGAAGGCCTACAATGAGCAGTTCTTC. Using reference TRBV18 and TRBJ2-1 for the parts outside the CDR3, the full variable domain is NAGVMQNPRHLVRRRGQEARLRCSPMKGHSHVYWYRQLPEEGLKFMVYLQKENIIDESGMPKERFSAEFPKEGPSILRIQQVVRGDSAAYFCASSPSFEAGKAYNEQFFGPGTRLTVL.